What follows describes a single TCR beta chain. The antigen is unknown. The entry originates in a study of T cell repertoires in cytomegalovirus infection. Study-wide background: Matching HLA type, along with CMV infection, was indicated by public TCR beta signatures. Points from the study as a whole: HLA-C-restricted CMV-specific TCR beta clonotypes were dominant in the ex vivo response. Cumulative public TCR beta family frequency identified carriers of CMV plus the relevant HLA.

Trimming took 0 bases from V and 5 from J; bases not matched to a gene: 6. The CDR3 is 17 residues long. The germline CDR1 and CDR2 sequences are SQVTM and ANQGSEA. TCRdb fed the reads into MiXCR, producing one record per CDR3 protein. The sample includes roughly 760,000 distinct CDR3 sequences, roughly 36% of them seen just once. This sequence originates from a human donor in good health (CMV status not recorded). Some clones in this sample may be carry-over from other donors' samples. Specimen: PBMCs. This chain connects TRBV29-1 to TRBJ2-2; 13 bases match TRBD2. CDR3 sequence reads: CSVEDAATSGGTGELFF. The CDR3 DNA sequence: TGCAGCGTTGAAGATGCCGCGACTAGCGGGGGGACCGGGGAGCTGTTTTTT.